A selection of T cell receptor beta chains follows, all from one sample in a study of blood T cell repertoires in COVID-19. TCRdb keeps only in-frame clones here, not all; method: immunoSEQ multiplex PCR. The sample contains approximately 150,000 clones, 80% to 85% of which appear only once. The sequenced material came from peripheral blood. All receptors derive from a man in his sixties with acute or convalescent COVID-19. The CDR3 runs from the conserved cysteine through the conserved F or W. The D gene is left open where the match is weak. Expanded clones are given a class, and other clones once, few, many or no size at all.

D gene | J gene | V gene | clone size | CDR3 protein | CDR3 DNA
- | TRBJ2-5 | TRBV3-1/TRBV3-2 | - | CASSLGGNQETQYF | TGTGCCAGCAGCCTGGGAGGAAACCAAGAGACCCAGTACTTC
- | TRBJ1-5 | TRBV18 | - | CASSHQDSYSNQPQHF | TGTGCCAGCTCACACCAGGACAGCTATAGCAATCAGCCCCAGCATTTT
TRBD1 | TRBJ1-4 | TRBV19 | - | CASSYGTGVATNEKLFF | TGTGCCAGTAGTTACGGGACAGGGGTTGCAACTAATGAAAAACTGTTTTTT
TRBD2 | TRBJ2-3 | TRBV29-1 | - | CSVDRTSPRGTDTQYF | TGCAGCGTTGATAGGACTAGCCCTCGGGGCACAGATACGCAGTATTTT
- | TRBJ1-1 | TRBV7-9 | - | CASSLVGGRAFF | TGTGCCAGCAGCTTAGTCGGGGGGAGAGCTTTCTTT
- | TRBJ1-1 | TRBV11-2 | - | CASSSRTRTNTEAFF | TGTGCCAGCAGCTCCCGGACAAGGACGAACACTGAAGCTTTCTTT
TRBD1 | TRBJ2-7 | TRBV11-2 | - | CASRRQGDHEQYF | TGTGCCAGCAGGAGACAGGGGGACCACGAGCAGTACTTC
TRBD1 | TRBJ1-3 | TRBV2 | - | CASRPDRGYGNTIYF | TGTGCCAGCAGGCCGGACAGGGGTTACGGAAACACCATATATTTT
TRBD2 | TRBJ2-7 | TRBV10-1 | - | CASSDHASGSTYEQYF | TGCGCCAGCAGTGACCACGCTAGCGGGAGTACCTACGAGCAGTACTTC
- | TRBJ1-5 | TRBV5-1 | - | CASSLAGEEYQPQHF | TGCGCCAGCAGCTTGGCCGGGGAAGAGTATCAGCCCCAGCATTTT
TRBD1 | TRBJ1-1 | TRBV7-3 | - | CASSWDSNTEAFF | TGTGCCAGCAGCTGGGACAGTAACACTGAAGCTTTCTTT
TRBD1 | TRBJ1-2 | TRBV5-4 | - | CASSLGGRGHGYTF | TGTGCCAGCAGCTTGGGGGGCAGGGGGCATGGCTACACCTTC
TRBD1 | TRBJ1-1 | TRBV15 | - | CATSNRGPNAEAFF | TGTGCCACCAGCAACAGGGGGCCGAACGCTGAAGCTTTCTTT
- | TRBJ1-1 | TRBV4-2 | - | CASSQDLGAAVAFF | TGTGCCAGCAGCCAAGATTTGGGGGCCGCTGTGGCTTTCTTT
TRBD1 | TRBJ2-7 | TRBV29-1 | once | CSVGTGAYEQYF | TGCAGCGTGGGAACAGGGGCCTACGAGCAGTACTTC
- | TRBJ1-1 | TRBV5-4 | - | CASSHDRSKFNTEAFF | TGTGCCAGCAGCCACGACCGGAGTAAATTTAACACTGAAGCTTTCTTT
- | TRBJ1-2 | TRBV28 | - | CASSLSTGINYGYTF | TGTGCCAGCAGTTTATCAACAGGGATCAACTATGGCTACACCTTC
- | TRBJ2-5 | TRBV6-5 | - | CASSPAGSGETQYF | TGTGCCAGCAGCCCCGCGGGAAGCGGAGAGACCCAGTACTTC
TRBD2 | TRBJ2-1 | TRBV2 | - | CASSRTSGGLSSSYNEQFF | TGTGCCAGCAGCCGGACTAGCGGGGGCCTATCGAGTTCCTACAATGAGCAGTTCTTC
- | TRBJ1-2 | TRBV19 | - | CASSFTGTNYGYTF | TGTGCCAGTAGTTTCACAGGGACTAACTATGGCTACACCTTC
TRBD1 | TRBJ2-7 | TRBV6-5 | - | CASSYSATGGSYEQYF | TGTGCCAGCAGTTACTCAGCGACAGGGGGGTCCTACGAGCAGTACTTC
TRBD1 | TRBJ2-5 | TRBV5-6 | - | CASSYELELRTGLRETQYF | TGTGCCAGCAGCTACGAACTAGAACTCCGGACAGGGCTTCGAGAGACCCAGTACTTC
- | TRBJ1-1 | TRBV27 | - | CASSFGGDTEAFF | TGTGCCAGCAGTTTCGGGGGGGACACTGAAGCTTTCTTT
TRBD1 | TRBJ1-3 | TRBV3-1/TRBV3-2 | - | CASSPLTDRDSGNTIYF | TGTGCCAGCAGCCCATTGACGGACAGGGACTCTGGAAACACCATATATTTT
- | TRBJ1-3 | TRBV28 | - | CASSLGRARPGNTIYF | TGTGCCAGCAGTTTGGGGAGGGCGAGACCTGGAAACACCATATATTTT
- | TRBJ2-5 | TRBV4-2 | few | CASSQFPGQETQYF | TGTGCCAGCAGCCAGTTCCCGGGGCAAGAGACCCAGTACTTC
- | TRBJ1-5 | TRBV6-5 | - | CASRSTGNNQPQHF | TGTGCCAGCAGGTCGACGGGAAACAATCAGCCCCAGCATTTT
- | TRBJ1-1 | TRBV18 | - | CASSPQGGLMNTEAFF | TGTGCCAGCTCACCACAAGGTGGACTCATGAACACTGAAGCTTTCTTT
- | TRBJ2-7 | TRBV6-1 | once | CASSEATGPYEQYF | TGTGCCAGCAGTGAAGCGACAGGCCCCTACGAGCAGTACTTC
- | TRBJ2-5 | TRBV11-3 | - | CASSLDGRYPPGTPVETQYF | TGTGCCAGCAGCTTAGATGGGAGGTACCCCCCGGGGACCCCAGTAGAGACCCAGTACTTC
TRBD1 | TRBJ1-2 | TRBV6-5 | - | CASRRGQGNYGYTF | TGTGCCAGCAGACGCGGACAGGGGAACTATGGCTACACCTTC
- | TRBJ1-4 | TRBV28 | - | CASSQNPTTNEKLFF | TGTGCCAGCAGTCAGAATCCGACAACTAATGAAAAACTGTTTTTT
- | TRBJ1-5 | TRBV5-8 | - | CASSLESGPNQPQHF | TGTGCCAGCAGCCTGGAATCAGGGCCAAATCAGCCCCAGCATTTT
- | TRBJ2-7 | TRBV11-2 | - | CASSFPRDTTYEQYF | TGTGCCAGCAGCTTCCCCCGGGACACGACCTACGAGCAGTACTTC
TRBD1 | TRBJ2-3 | TRBV5-1 | - | CASSTTGDEDTQYF | TGCGCCAGCAGCACAACAGGGGACGAAGATACGCAGTATTTT
- | TRBJ2-3 | TRBV7-8 | - | CASSLVSGQSTDTQYF | TGTGCCAGCAGCTTAGTCTCAGGGCAAAGCACAGATACGCAGTATTTT
- | TRBJ1-5 | TRBV19 | - | CASRLQGNSNQPQHF | TGTGCCAGTAGGTTACAGGGTAATAGCAATCAGCCCCAGCATTTT
TRBD1 | TRBJ2-7 | TRBV18 | - | CATGTGTYEQYF | TGTGCCACAGGGACAGGAACCTACGAGCAGTACTTC
TRBD2 | TRBJ2-7 | TRBV3-1/TRBV3-2 | - | CASSPGAGGAEQYF | TGTGCCAGCAGCCCAGGTGCGGGGGGCGCGGAGCAGTACTTC